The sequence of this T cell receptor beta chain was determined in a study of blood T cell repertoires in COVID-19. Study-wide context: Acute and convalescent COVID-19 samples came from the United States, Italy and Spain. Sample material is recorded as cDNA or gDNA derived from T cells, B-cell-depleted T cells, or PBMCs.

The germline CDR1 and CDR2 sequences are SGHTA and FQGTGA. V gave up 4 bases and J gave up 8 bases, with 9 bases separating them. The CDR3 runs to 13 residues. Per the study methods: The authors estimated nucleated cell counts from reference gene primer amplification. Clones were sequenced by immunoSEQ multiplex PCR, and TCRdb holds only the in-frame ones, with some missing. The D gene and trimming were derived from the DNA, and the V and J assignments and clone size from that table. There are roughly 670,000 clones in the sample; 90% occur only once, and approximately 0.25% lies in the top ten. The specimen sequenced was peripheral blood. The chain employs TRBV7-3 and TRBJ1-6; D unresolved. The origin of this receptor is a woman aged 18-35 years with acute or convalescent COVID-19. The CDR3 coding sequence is TGTGCCAGCAGCTCGAGCCCGTATTCACCCCTCCACTTT. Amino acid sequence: CASSSSPYSPLHF.